This T cell receptor beta chain was found in a study of T-cell reconstitution after alpha-beta-depleted transplantation in children. General observations from the study: After one year, T-cell counts and TCRbeta diversity mostly came from new T cells. Expanded graft clones, several hundred of them, were reportedly the source of alpha-beta T cells about two months after transplant. From surviving recipient T cells and thymic progenitors came the high day-60 TCRbeta diversity observed in some patients.

Unique molecular identifiers were incorporated when the TCRbeta library was constructed. TCRdb processed the PCR reads anew with MiXCR; each CDR3 protein has one entry. Seen here are about 510,000 distinct CDR3 sequences, roughly 10% observed once, and the top ten hold 12% to 15%. Details on this clonotype: What it binds is unknown.

Trimming left V 5 bases short and J 6 bases short, with 20 bases between. In germline, CDR1 is SGHTA, CDR2 FQGNSA. The length of the CDR3 is 15 residues. The chain recombines TRBV7-2 with TRBJ2-7; unclear D gene. Here the sequenced sample was PBMCs, mostly from graft donor cells, taken 180 days after TCRalphabeta/CD19-depleted stem cell transplant. This receptor was taken from a female patient aged 2-9 years who had a stem cell transplant for aplastic anemia, so the T cells may come from the graft donor. The CDR3 loop is CASSPLGWAYPEQYF. For the CDR3, the DNA is TGTGCCAGCAGCCCGCTAGGCTGGGCGTATCCCGAGCAGTACTTC.